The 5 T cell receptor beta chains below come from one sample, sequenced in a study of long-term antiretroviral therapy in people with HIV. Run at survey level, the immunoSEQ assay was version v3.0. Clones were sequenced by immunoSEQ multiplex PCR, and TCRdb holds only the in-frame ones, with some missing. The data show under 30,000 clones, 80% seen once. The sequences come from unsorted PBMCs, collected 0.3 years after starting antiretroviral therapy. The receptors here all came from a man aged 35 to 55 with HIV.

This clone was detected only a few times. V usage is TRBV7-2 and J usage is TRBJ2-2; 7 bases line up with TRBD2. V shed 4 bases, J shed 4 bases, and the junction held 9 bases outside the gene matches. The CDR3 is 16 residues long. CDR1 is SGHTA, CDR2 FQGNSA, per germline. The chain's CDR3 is CASSSPGREVTGELFF. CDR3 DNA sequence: TGTGCCAGCAGCTCCCCAGGGAGGGAGGTCACCGGGGAGCTGTTTTTT. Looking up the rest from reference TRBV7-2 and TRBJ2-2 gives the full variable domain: GAGVSQSPSNKVTEKGKDVELRCDPISGHTALYWYRQSLGQGLEFLIYFQGNSAPDKSGLPSDRFSAERTGGSVSTLTIQRTQQEDSAVYLCASSSPGREVTGELFFGEGSRLTVL.

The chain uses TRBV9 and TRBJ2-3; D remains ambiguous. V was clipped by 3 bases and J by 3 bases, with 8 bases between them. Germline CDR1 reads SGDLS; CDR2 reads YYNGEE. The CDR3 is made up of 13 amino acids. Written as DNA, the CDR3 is TGTGCCAGCAGCGCCCGGGCGACAGATACGCAGTATTTT. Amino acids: CASSARATDTQYF.

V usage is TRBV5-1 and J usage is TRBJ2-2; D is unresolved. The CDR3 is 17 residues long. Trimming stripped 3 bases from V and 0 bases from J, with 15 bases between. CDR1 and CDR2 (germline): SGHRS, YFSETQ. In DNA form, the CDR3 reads TGCGCCAGCAGCTCCCTACGCCCCCCCCCGAACACCGGGGAGCTGTTTTTT. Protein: CASSSLRPPPNTGELFF.

The CDR3 sequence is CASNEQGGTGELFF. CDR3 in DNA: TGTGCCAGCAACGAACAGGGTGGGACCGGGGAGCTGTTTTTT. V is TRBV2 and J is TRBJ2-2; TRBD1 is a possible D gene (6 bases). CDR1 SNHLY and CDR2 FYNNEI come from the germline V gene. This CDR3 spans 14 amino acids. With 7 bases removed from V and 5 bases from J, the gap between germline ends came to 14 bases.

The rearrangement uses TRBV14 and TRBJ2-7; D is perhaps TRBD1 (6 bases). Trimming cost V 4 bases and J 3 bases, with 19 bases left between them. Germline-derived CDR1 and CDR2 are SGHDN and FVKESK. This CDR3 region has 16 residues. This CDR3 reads CASSPLGQGQNYEQYF. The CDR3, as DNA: TGTGCCAGCAGCCCCCTGGGCCAGGGGCAGAACTACGAGCAGTACTTC. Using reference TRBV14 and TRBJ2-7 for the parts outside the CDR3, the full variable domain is EAGVTQFPSHSVIEKGQTVTLRCDPISGHDNLYWYRRVMGKEIKFLLHFVKESKQDESGMPNNRFLAERTGGTYSTLKVQPAELEDSGVYFCASSPLGQGQNYEQYFGPGTRLTVT.